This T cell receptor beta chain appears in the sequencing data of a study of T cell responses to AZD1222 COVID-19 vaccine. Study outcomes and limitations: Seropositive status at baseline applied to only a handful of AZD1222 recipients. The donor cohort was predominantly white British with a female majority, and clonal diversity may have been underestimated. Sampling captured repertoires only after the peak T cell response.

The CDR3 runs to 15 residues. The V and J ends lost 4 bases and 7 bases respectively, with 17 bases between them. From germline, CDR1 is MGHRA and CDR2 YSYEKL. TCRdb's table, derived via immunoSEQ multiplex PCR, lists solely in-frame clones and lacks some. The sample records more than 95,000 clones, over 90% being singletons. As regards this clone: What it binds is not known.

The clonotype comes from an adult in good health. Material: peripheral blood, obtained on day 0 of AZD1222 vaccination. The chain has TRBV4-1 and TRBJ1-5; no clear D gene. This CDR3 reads CASSPSEGTRQPQHF. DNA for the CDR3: TGCGCCAGCAGCCCTAGTGAGGGTACACGCCAGCCCCAGCATTTT.